These 15 T cell receptor beta chains originate from one sample sequenced in a study of shared clonotypes between healthy human individuals. Assay used: immunoSEQ multiplex PCR; TCRdb lists only in-frame clones, some missing. The sample has about 1 million clones; 70% to 80% are singletons. Sequences were obtained from memory CD4+ T cells sorted from blood. Documented subset: CD45RA-negative fraction. The receptors originated from a young man in good health.

The chain recombines TRBV29-1 with TRBJ2-7; possibly TRBD1 for D (6 bases). V gave up 0 bases and J gave up 2 bases, with 11 bases separating them. The CDR3 covers 14 residues. Germline V lookup: CDR1 SQVTM, CDR2 ANQGSEA. The CDR3 region is CSVEEQGNPYEQYF. For the CDR3, the DNA is TGCAGCGTTGAAGAACAGGGTAACCCCTACGAGCAGTACTTC.

As to this clone: This same CDR3 is encoded by further DNA sequences in the sample. The chain uses TRBV18 and TRBJ2-7, with 7 bases that match TRBD2. Germline values: CDR1 KGHSH, CDR2 LQKENI. J gave up 2 bases and V 0 bases, and 1 base lay outside the gene matches. The CDR3 runs 14 residues. CDR3 loop: CASSPPGLTYEQYF. DNA of the CDR3: TGTGCCAGCTCACCACCGGGACTAACCTACGAGCAGTACTTC.

The chain links TRBV4-2 to TRBJ1-2, with TRBD1 matching over 7 bases. The J segment lost 7 bases and the V segment lost 0 bases, leaving 8 bases of the junction unmatched. CDR3 length: 15 amino acids. Germline CDR1 reads LGHNA; CDR2 reads YNFKEQ. The CDR3 protein is CASSQDGTELPGYTF. Here the CDR3 DNA reads TGTGCCAGCAGCCAAGATGGGACAGAACTTCCTGGCTACACCTTC.

Concerning this clone itself: This same CDR3 is encoded by further DNA sequences in the sample. This chain uses TRBV5-1 with TRBJ2-7, with TRBD1 matching 9 bases. Trimming removed 3 bases from V and 3 bases from J; junction bases left unmatched: 4. Germline lookup yields CDR1 SGHRS and CDR2 YFSETQ. There are 14 residues in the CDR3. CDR3 coding DNA: TGCGCCAGCAGCTCCGGACAGGGGAACTACGAGCAGTACTTC. Translating gives CASSSGQGNYEQYF.

The chain is built from TRBV4-1 and TRBJ2-7, with 8 bases aligning to TRBD1. The V gene end was trimmed by 3 bases and the J gene end by 2 bases; junction bases not matched to a gene: 6. Germline V lookup: CDR1 MGHRA, CDR2 YSYEKL. The CDR3 length is 15 residues. In DNA form, the CDR3 reads TGCGCCAGCAGCCAGAAGACAGGGGTCCCCTACGAGCAGTACTTC. Translation: CASSQKTGVPYEQYF.

This chain connects TRBV9 to TRBJ1-6; 8 positions match TRBD1. The germline V gene encodes CDR1 SGDLS and CDR2 YYNGEE. CDR3 size: 13 residues. After removal of 3 bases from V and 8 bases from J, the junction contained 1 base not matched to a gene. The CDR3 loop reads CASSADRDSPLHF. In DNA, the CDR3 is TGTGCCAGCAGCGCGGACAGGGATTCACCCCTCCACTTT. Full variable domain (outside the CDR3, taken from reference TRBV9 and TRBJ1-6): DSGVTQTPKHLITATGQRVTLRCSPRSGDLSVYWYQQSLDQGLQFLIQYYNGEERAKGNILERFSAQQFPDLHSELNLSSLELGDSALYFCASSADRDSPLHFGNGTRLTVT.

This clone was seen just once. The chain joins TRBV28 to TRBJ2-5, with 9 bases identical to TRBD2. Unmatched junction bases numbered 12, after V lost 6 bases and J lost 4 bases. Germline V CDR1 and CDR2: MDHEN, SYDVKM. The CDR3 spans 16 residues. The CDR3 DNA reads as TGTGCCAGCAGCCACCGCGGCGGGGGGGTTGTAGAGACCCAGTACTTC. Amino acid sequence: CASSHRGGGVVETQYF. The whole variable domain, remainder taken from reference TRBV28 and TRBJ2-5, is DVKVTQSSRYLVKRTGEKVFLECVQDMDHENMFWYRQDPGLGLRLIYFSYDVKMKEKGDIPEGYSVSREKKERFSLILESASTNQTSMYLCASSHRGGGVVETQYFGPGTRLLVL.

The chain joins TRBV5-6 to TRBJ2-7; D possibly matches TRBD1 or TRBD2 (5 bases each). Germline V gene lookup returns CDR1 SGHDT and CDR2 YYEEEE. V was pared by 4 bases and J by 6 bases, with 14 bases between. The CDR3 extends over 13 amino acids. The CDR3 region is CASSPPAGSEQYF. The CDR3 DNA is TGTGCCAGCAGCCCTCCGGCAGGGAGCGAGCAGTACTTC.

This sequence joins TRBV6-5 and TRBJ1-1, with D maybe TRBD1 (6 bases). V was shortened by 6 bases and J by 6 bases, with 17 bases between the two germline ends. Germline V lookup: CDR1 MNHEY, CDR2 SVGAGI. The CDR3 is made up of 14 amino acids. In DNA, the CDR3 is TGTGCCAGCAGCACAACCGCGGACAGTGCTGAAGCTTTCTTT. It is translated as CASSTTADSAEAFF.

This chain links TRBV4-1 with TRBJ1-1, with unresolved D. V was pared by 3 bases and J by 6 bases, with 14 bases between. The CDR3 runs 14 residues. Germline loops: CDR1 MGHRA, CDR2 YSYEKL. CDR3 DNA sequence: TGCGCCAGCAGCCAGACACCGGTTATTTCTGAAGCTTTCTTT. Residues: CASSQTPVISEAFF.

The CDR3 sequence: CASELDQSYEQYF. For the CDR3, the DNA is TGTGCTAGTGAGTTAGACCAGTCCTACGAGCAGTACTTC. The chain uses TRBV12-5 and TRBJ2-7; no clear D. CDR1 is LGHNT and CDR2 is FRNRAP in the germline V gene. V shed 7 bases and J shed 1 base, with 11 bases lying between them. The CDR3 is 13 amino acids.

This chain links TRBV27 with TRBJ2-3; tentative D call: TRBD2 (5 bases). Deletions cut 11 bases from V and 1 base from J, with 13 bases between. In germline, CDR1 is MNHEY, CDR2 SMNVEV (reference sequence). This CDR3 has 13 residues. CDR3 nucleotides: TGTGCCTGCCGGGGTCGGGGCACAGATACGCAGTATTTT. Amino acid sequence: CACRGRGTDTQYF.

The table lists this clone with a count of one. This chain joins TRBV15 and TRBJ1-6; D is undetermined. Trimming took 7 bases from V and 0 from J, leaving 10 bases between them. The CDR3 is made up of 15 amino acids. Looked up from germline, CDR1 is LNHNV and CDR2 is YYDKDF (reference sequence). The CDR3 sequence: CATKVLSSYNSPLHF. The DNA for the CDR3 is TGTGCCACCAAGGTCCTGAGCTCCTATAATTCACCCCTCCACTTT.

V gene TRBV7-9 combines with J gene TRBJ2-3, with D unresolved. The CDR3 is 14 residues long. V gave up 3 bases and J gave up 5 bases, with 12 bases separating them. The V gene's germline CDR1 is SEHNR and CDR2 FQNEAQ (reference sequence). The CDR3 protein is CASSLTYNGDTQYF. The CDR3 DNA is TGTGCCAGCAGCTTGACGTATAACGGAGATACGCAGTATTTT.

This clone was recorded many times. This chain links TRBV29-1 with TRBJ1-3, with D perhaps matching TRBD1 (5 bases). The V end was cut by 7 bases, the J end by 0 bases, with 13 bases between. The CDR3 covers 14 residues. CDR1 SQVTM and CDR2 ANQGSEA come from the germline V gene. This CDR3 reads CSAQGGPSGNTIYF. Written as DNA, the CDR3 is TGCAGCGCCCAGGGAGGGCCCTCTGGAAACACCATATATTTT.